A single sample gave rise to the 23 T cell receptor beta chains below, sequenced in a study of cytotoxic CD8 clonotypes in ibrutinib-treated CLL (dated by TCRdb to the early 2020s). Receptor libraries were prepared by the immunoSEQ multiplex PCR assay. TCRdb took this table from immuneACCESS and kept in-frame rearrangements with V and J called. Such tables lack part of the clones; where checked against another copy, unresolved V genes explain under half of the gap, and the rest is unexplained. This sample holds 20,000 to 30,000 clones; approximately 81% were observed only once. The top ten clones comprise more than 7% of the sample. Sample: PBMCs, taken before ibrutinib treatment. All receptors derive from a human donor with chronic lymphocytic leukemia.

The rearrangement joins TRBV2 to TRBJ1-6; D remains unclear. CDR3 size: 15 residues. Trimming left V 1 base short and J 10 bases short, with 14 bases between. Germline V CDR1 and CDR2: SNHLY, FYNNEI. The CDR3 DNA reads as TGTGCCAGCAGTGAAGACGGAGGGTCCGGATCACCCCTCCACTTT. It codes for CASSEDGGSGSPLHF.

The chain couples TRBV7-2 to TRBJ2-7; a weak D match, TRBD2 (6 bases). V was cut by 1 base and J by 2 bases, with 12 bases left in between. CDR1 is SGHTA and CDR2 is FQGNSA in the germline V gene. There are 15 residues in the CDR3. The CDR3 reads CASSLEGGMTYEQYF. The CDR3, as DNA: TGTGCCAGCAGCTTAGAGGGCGGGATGACCTACGAGCAGTACTTC.

J is TRBJ2-5 and V is TRBV5-1; TRBD2 aligns across 11 bases. The CDR3 length is 15 residues. Germline V gene sequence: CDR1 SGHRS, CDR2 YFSETQ. V shed 3 bases and J 3 bases; nucleotides not matched to a gene: 4. The CDR3 region is CASSWGTSGKETQYF. CDR3 bases: TGCGCCAGCAGCTGGGGGACTAGCGGAAAAGAGACCCAGTACTTC. Variable domain in full (rest from reference TRBV5-1 and TRBJ2-5): KAGVTQTPRYLIKTRGQQVTLSCSPISGHRSVSWYQQTPGQGLQFLFEYFSETQRNKGNFPGRFSGRQFSNSRSEMNVSTLELGDSALYLCASSWGTSGKETQYFGPGTRLLVL.

This clone has just a few counts. CDR3 loop: CASSLLLTGELFF. The CDR3 nucleotides are TGTGCCAGCAGCTTACTACTCACCGGGGAGCTGTTTTTT. This chain uses TRBV11-2 with TRBJ2-2; D gene uncertain. This CDR3 has 13 amino acids. V gave up 2 bases and J gave up 4 bases, with 5 bases separating them. CDR1 is SGHAT and CDR2 is FQNNGV in the germline V gene.

The genes are TRBV13 and TRBJ2-7, with 11 positions matching TRBD2. Germline loops: CDR1 PRHDT, CDR2 FYEKMQ (reference sequence). After removal of 4 bases from V and 9 bases from J, the junction contained 8 bases not matched to a gene. The CDR3 totals 14 residues. CDR3 amino acids: CASSSGLAEGTQYF. For the CDR3, the DNA is TGTGCCAGCAGCTCGGGACTAGCGGAGGGTACGCAGTACTTC.

V usage is TRBV27 and J usage is TRBJ1-2; TRBD1 matches at 7 bases. The CDR3 loop spans 13 amino acids. Germline-derived CDR1 and CDR2 are MNHEY and SMNVEV (reference sequence). Germline trimming cut 5 bases from V and 3 bases from J; bases unmatched to any gene: 3. The CDR3 DNA sequence: TGTGCCAGCAGTACTGGACAGGACTATGGCTACACCTTC. It codes for CASSTGQDYGYTF.

The rearrangement links TRBV5-1 to TRBJ2-5; 7 bases line up with TRBD2. Germline V gene lookup returns CDR1 SGHRS and CDR2 YFSETQ. The CDR3 runs 14 residues. J was trimmed by 5 bases and V by 5 bases; bases with no gene match: 9. The chain's CDR3 is CASRQTGGRETQYF. As DNA, the CDR3 is TGCGCCAGCAGACAGACGGGGGGTCGGGAGACCCAGTACTTC.

The J gene is TRBJ1-3, the V gene TRBV7-6, with D perhaps matching TRBD1 (5 bases). From germline, CDR1 is SGHVS and CDR2 FNYEAQ. The CDR3 sequence is 14 residues long. V was pared by 5 bases and J by 2 bases, with 10 bases between. The CDR3 spells CASSLGLAGNTIYF. CDR3 DNA: TGTGCCAGCAGCCTGGGACTGGCTGGAAACACCATATATTTT.

This clone has just a few counts. The chain combines TRBV14 with TRBJ2-1; no clear D gene. The V and J ends lost 3 bases and 0 bases respectively, with 12 bases between them. The CDR3 is made up of 16 amino acids. Germline V lookup: CDR1 SGHDN, CDR2 FVKESK. The CDR3 reads CASSQSRASSYNEQFF. In nucleotides, the CDR3 is TGTGCCAGCAGCCAGAGTCGGGCAAGCTCCTACAATGAGCAGTTCTTC.

In DNA form, the CDR3 reads TGTGCCAGCAGTGACTCGGGGAGGGGAAGGCATGAGCAGTTCTTC. The encoded protein is CASSDSGRGRHEQFF. This chain joins TRBV6-4 and TRBJ2-1, with 7 bases aligning to TRBD2. The V and J ends lost 0 bases and 8 bases, in that order; junction bases with no gene match: 7. CDR1 MRHNA and CDR2 SNTAGT come from the germline V gene. The length of the CDR3 is 15 residues.

The gene calls are TRBV6-5 and TRBJ1-1, with TRBD1 identical over 8 bases. The CDR3 sequence is 14 residues long. The germline V gene has CDR1 MNHEY and CDR2 SVGAGI. J lost 7 bases, V lost 4 bases, and 8 bases had no gene match. CDR3 loop: CASSLMSGGFEAFF. The CDR3 DNA reads TGTGCCAGCAGTTTAATGTCAGGGGGCTTTGAAGCTTTCTTT.

The chain uses TRBV28 and TRBJ1-4, with 8 positions matching TRBD1. V trimming: 6 bases; J trimming: 8 bases; junction bases outside the gene matches: 8. Per the germline V gene, CDR1 is MDHEN and CDR2 is SYDVKM. This CDR3 region has 14 residues. Here the CDR3 reads CASRITGGWEKLFF. In DNA form, the CDR3 reads TGTGCCAGCAGGATCACAGGGGGGTGGGAAAAACTGTTTTTT.

The rearrangement uses TRBV9 and TRBJ2-1; tentatively, D is TRBD1 or TRBD2 (5 bases each). V lost 2 bases, J lost 10 bases, and 25 bases lay in between. Per the germline V gene, CDR1 is SGDLS and CDR2 is YYNGEE. The CDR3 is 17 amino acids. CDR3 nucleotides: TGTGCCAGCAGCGTGGGGCTAGCCCTCTATGGGCCTGAGGAGCAGTTCTTC. Translating gives CASSVGLALYGPEEQFF.

The J gene is TRBJ2-2, the V gene TRBV7-7, with 7 bases identical to TRBD1. The CDR3 has 15 residues. J lost 1 base, V lost 5 bases, and 4 bases had no gene match. Germline V gene sequence: CDR1 SSHAT, CDR2 FNYEAQ (reference sequence). CDR3 amino acids: CASSPRGLNTGELFF. The DNA of the CDR3 is TGTGCCAGCAGCCCTAGGGGGCTGAACACCGGGGAGCTGTTTTTT. The variable domain in full, completed from reference TRBV7-7 and TRBJ2-2, reads GAGVSQSPRYKVTKRGQDVTLRCDPISSHATLYWYQQALGQGPEFLTYFNYEAQPDKSGLPSDRFSAERPEGSISTLTIQRTEQRDSAMYRCASSPRGLNTGELFFGEGSRLTVL.

The rearrangement links TRBV7-9 to TRBJ2-4, with TRBD1 matching over 8 bases. CDR3 length equals 15 residues. CDR1 and CDR2 from the germline V gene are SEHNR and FQNEAQ (reference sequence). V lost 4 bases, J lost 8 bases, and 10 bases stayed unmatched. The CDR3 region is CASSSYGTGVDIQYF. The CDR3 bases are TGTGCCAGCAGCTCCTATGGGACAGGTGTGGACATTCAGTACTTC.

The rearrangement joins TRBV5-1 to TRBJ1-4; TRBD1 might be the D (6 bases). Trimming removed 4 bases at V and 4 bases at J, with 11 bases between. This CDR3 is 14 amino acids long. Germline loops: CDR1 SGHRS, CDR2 YFSETQ. The CDR3 loop is CASSVQGHNEKLFF. CDR3 DNA sequence: TGCGCCAGCAGCGTACAGGGTCATAATGAAAAACTGTTTTTT.

The genes are TRBV30 and TRBJ2-7; perhaps TRBD1 as D (5 bases). The CDR3 runs 14 residues. V was clipped by 0 bases and J by 5 bases, with 14 bases between them. In germline, CDR1 is GTSNPN, CDR2 SVGIG (reference sequence). The CDR3 DNA reads TGTGCCTGGAGTGTAAGCAGGGTAAAGGACGAGCAGTACTTC. Translated, it gives CAWSVSRVKDEQYF.

The chain recombines TRBV4-2 with TRBJ2-7; 13 nucleotides match TRBD2. The trim removed 4 bases at V and 5 bases at J, leaving 5 bases unmatched. Germline V lookup: CDR1 LGHNA, CDR2 YNFKEQ. The CDR3 loop spans 15 amino acids. The CDR3 protein is CASSPRTSGSDEQYF. The CDR3 DNA follows: TGTGCCAGCAGCCCCCGGACTAGCGGGAGTGACGAGCAGTACTTC.

This clone has more than one count but fewer than ten. J is TRBJ1-5 and V is TRBV19, with 12 bases fitting TRBD1. Germline assignment: CDR1 LNHDA and CDR2 SQIVND (reference sequence). This CDR3 region has 16 residues. The V gene end was trimmed by 9 bases and the J gene end by 7 bases; junction bases not matched to a gene: 13. The CDR3, as DNA: TGTGCCAGCAAACCGGGACAGGGGGCTGATGGGCAGCCCCAGCATTTT. Translating gives CASKPGQGADGQPQHF.

Written as DNA, the CDR3 is TGTGCCAGCAGTTACTGGCGGGGTCAAGAGACCCAGTACTTC. This codes for CASSYWRGQETQYF. This rearrangement joins TRBV6-6 to TRBJ2-5; a possible D gene is TRBD2 (6 bases). The CDR3 extends over 14 amino acids. The germline V gene has CDR1 MNHNY and CDR2 SVGAGI (reference sequence). V was clipped by 1 base and J by 2 bases, with 8 bases between them.

This rearrangement joins TRBV28 to TRBJ2-4; 9 bases line up with TRBD1. The CDR3 has 16 amino acids. The ends lost 3 bases at V and 2 bases at J; junction bases unmatched: 5. Germline V gene sequence: CDR1 MDHEN, CDR2 SYDVKM. CDR3 sequence (DNA): TGTGCCAGCAGTTTTTGGACAGGGGATACCAAAAACATTCAGTACTTC. Amino acid sequence: CASSFWTGDTKNIQYF.

This clone was recorded only once. V gene TRBV4-3 combines with J gene TRBJ2-7; 7 bases agree with TRBD2. CDR1 and CDR2 (germline): LGHNA, YSLEER. The CDR3 length is 15 residues. The V segment lost 2 bases and the J segment 4 bases; nucleotides outside the gene matches: 8. The CDR3 nucleotides read TGCGCCAGCAGCCAAAAGGGTGGGGGGGGATACGAGCAGTACTTC. Its translation: CASSQKGGGGYEQYF.

This clone came up a few times. The chain employs TRBV7-9 and TRBJ2-7; 7 bases are a match to TRBD1. CDR1 SEHNR and CDR2 FQNEAQ come from the germline V gene (reference sequence). The CDR3 covers 14 residues. J was trimmed by 3 bases and V by 5 bases; bases with no gene match: 7. The CDR3 spells CASSNNRGHYEQYF. The CDR3 DNA follows: TGTGCCAGCAGCAATAACAGGGGCCACTACGAGCAGTACTTC.